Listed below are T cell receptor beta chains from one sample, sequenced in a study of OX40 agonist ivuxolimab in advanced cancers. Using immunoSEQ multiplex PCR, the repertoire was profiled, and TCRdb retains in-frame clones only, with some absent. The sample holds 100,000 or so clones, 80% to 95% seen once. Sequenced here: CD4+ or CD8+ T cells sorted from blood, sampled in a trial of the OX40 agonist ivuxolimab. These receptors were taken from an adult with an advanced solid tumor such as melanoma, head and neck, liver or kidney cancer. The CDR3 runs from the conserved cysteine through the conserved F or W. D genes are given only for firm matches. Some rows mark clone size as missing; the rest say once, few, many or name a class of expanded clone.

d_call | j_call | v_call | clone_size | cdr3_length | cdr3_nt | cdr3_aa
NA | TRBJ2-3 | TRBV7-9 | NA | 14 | TGTGCCAGCAGCTTAGTACCCGGCACAGATACGCAGTATTTT | CASSLVPGTDTQYF
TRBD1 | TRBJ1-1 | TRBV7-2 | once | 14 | TGTGCCAGCAGCTCTAGGGACAGGAACACTGAAGCTTTCTTT | CASSSRDRNTEAFF
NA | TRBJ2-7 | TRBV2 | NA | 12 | TGTGCCAGCAGTGAATTCCGAACAAGGCAGTACTTC | CASSEFRTRQYF
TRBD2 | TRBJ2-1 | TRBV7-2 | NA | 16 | TGTGCCAGCAGCATTCGTAGCGGGAGGTACTACAATGAGCAGTTCTTC | CASSIRSGRYYNEQFF
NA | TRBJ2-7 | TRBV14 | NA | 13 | TGTGCCAGCAGCCAAGTGAACAGCTACGAGCAGTACTTC | CASSQVNSYEQYF
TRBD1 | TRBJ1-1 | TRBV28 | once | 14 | TGTGCCAGCAGTTGGACAGGAGGGGACACTGAAGCTTTCTTT | CASSWTGGDTEAFF
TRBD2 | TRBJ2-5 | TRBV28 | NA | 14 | TGTGCCAGCAGTCTAGGACGGGGAGGGGAGACCCAGTACTTC | CASSLGRGGETQYF
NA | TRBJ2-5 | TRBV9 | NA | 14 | TGTGCCAGCAGCGCCGGGACTGAGCAAGAGACCCAGTACTTC | CASSAGTEQETQYF
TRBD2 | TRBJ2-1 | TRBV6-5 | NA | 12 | TGTGCCAGCAGTTCCCGACTAGCGGAGCAGTTCTTC | CASSSRLAEQFF
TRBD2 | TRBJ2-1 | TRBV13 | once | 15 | TGTGCCAGCAGCTTACCCGGGACTAGGCTCAATGAGCAGTTCTTC | CASSLPGTRLNEQFF
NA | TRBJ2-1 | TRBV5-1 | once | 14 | TGCGCCAGCAGCTTCTCGGACAGCTACAATGAGCAGTTCTTC | CASSFSDSYNEQFF
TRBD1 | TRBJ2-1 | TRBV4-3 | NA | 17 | TGCGCCAGCAGCCAAGATTACACGGGACAGGGGTACAATGAGCAGTTCTTC | CASSQDYTGQGYNEQFF
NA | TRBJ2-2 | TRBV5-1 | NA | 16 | TGCGCCAGCAGCTTGGGGGGGACGGCGAACACCGGGGAGCTGTTTTTT | CASSLGGTANTGELFF
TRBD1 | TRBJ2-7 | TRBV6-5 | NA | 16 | TGTGCCAGCAGTTTTAGGGACAGGGGGCTAAGATACGAGCAGTACTTC | CASSFRDRGLRYEQYF
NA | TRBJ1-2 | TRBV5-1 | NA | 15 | TGCGCCAGCACCGAAAGCTACAGGGCGGCCTATGGCTACACCTTC | CASTESYRAAYGYTF
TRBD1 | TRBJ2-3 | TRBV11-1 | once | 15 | TGTGCCAGCAGCGCTAATGGGGACAGAACAGATACGCAGTATTTT | CASSANGDRTDTQYF
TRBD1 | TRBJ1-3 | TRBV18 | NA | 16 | TGTGCCAGCTCACCAGGACAGGGGGCCTCTGGAAACACCATATATTTT | CASSPGQGASGNTIYF
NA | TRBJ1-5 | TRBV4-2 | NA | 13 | TGTGCCAGCAGCCAAGACAAGGATCAGCCCCAGCATTTT | CASSQDKDQPQHF
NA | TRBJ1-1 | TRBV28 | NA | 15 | TGTGCCAGCAGCCCGAGAGGTCTAGTGAACACTGAAGCTTTCTTT | CASSPRGLVNTEAFF
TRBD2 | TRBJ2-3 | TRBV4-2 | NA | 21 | TGTGCCAGCAGCCAAGGACTATACCTCCGGCGGGAGGGCCCGGTGGGCGATACGCAGTATTTT | CASSQGLYLRREGPVGDTQYF
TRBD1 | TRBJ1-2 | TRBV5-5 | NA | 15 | TGTGCCAGCAGCTTGGTAGTGCAGGGGGCGGGTGGCTACACCTTC | CASSLVVQGAGGYTF
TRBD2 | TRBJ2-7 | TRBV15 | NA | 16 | TGTGCCACCAGCAGGGGCGGTACTAGCGGGAGGAACGAGCAGTACTTC | CATSRGGTSGRNEQYF